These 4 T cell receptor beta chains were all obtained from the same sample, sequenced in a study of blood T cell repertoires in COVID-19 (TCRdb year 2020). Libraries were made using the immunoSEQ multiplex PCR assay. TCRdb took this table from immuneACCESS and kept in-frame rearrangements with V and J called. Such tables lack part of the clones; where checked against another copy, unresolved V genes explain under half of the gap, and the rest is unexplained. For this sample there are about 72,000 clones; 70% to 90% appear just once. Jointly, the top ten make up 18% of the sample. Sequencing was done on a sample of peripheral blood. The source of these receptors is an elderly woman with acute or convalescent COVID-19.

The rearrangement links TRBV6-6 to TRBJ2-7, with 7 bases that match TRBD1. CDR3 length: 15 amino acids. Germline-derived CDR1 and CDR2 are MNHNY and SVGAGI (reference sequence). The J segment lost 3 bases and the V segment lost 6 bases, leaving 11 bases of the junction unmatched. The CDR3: CASSANRGRNYEQYF. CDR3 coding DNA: TGTGCCAGCAGCGCCAACAGGGGACGGAACTACGAGCAGTACTTC.

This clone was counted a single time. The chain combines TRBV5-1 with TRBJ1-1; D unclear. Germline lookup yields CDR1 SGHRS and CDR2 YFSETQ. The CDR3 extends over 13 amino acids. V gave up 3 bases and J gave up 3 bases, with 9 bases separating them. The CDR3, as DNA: TGCGCCAGCAGCTCTGTTAGTGACACTGAAGCTTTCTTT. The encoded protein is CASSSVSDTEAFF.

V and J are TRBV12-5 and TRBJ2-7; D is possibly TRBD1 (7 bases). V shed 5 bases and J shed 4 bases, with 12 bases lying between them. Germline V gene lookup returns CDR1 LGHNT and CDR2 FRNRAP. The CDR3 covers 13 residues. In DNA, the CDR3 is TGTGCTAGTGGTAAGGGGGCGGGGTACGAGCAGTACTTC. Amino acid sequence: CASGKGAGYEQYF.

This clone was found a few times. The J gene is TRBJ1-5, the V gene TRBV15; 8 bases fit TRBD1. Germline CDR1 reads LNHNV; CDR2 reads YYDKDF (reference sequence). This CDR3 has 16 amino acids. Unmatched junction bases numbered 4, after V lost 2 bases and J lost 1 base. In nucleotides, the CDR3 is TGTGCCACCAGCAGATTACAGGGGGTCAGCAATCAGCCCCAGCATTTT. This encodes CATSRLQGVSNQPQHF.